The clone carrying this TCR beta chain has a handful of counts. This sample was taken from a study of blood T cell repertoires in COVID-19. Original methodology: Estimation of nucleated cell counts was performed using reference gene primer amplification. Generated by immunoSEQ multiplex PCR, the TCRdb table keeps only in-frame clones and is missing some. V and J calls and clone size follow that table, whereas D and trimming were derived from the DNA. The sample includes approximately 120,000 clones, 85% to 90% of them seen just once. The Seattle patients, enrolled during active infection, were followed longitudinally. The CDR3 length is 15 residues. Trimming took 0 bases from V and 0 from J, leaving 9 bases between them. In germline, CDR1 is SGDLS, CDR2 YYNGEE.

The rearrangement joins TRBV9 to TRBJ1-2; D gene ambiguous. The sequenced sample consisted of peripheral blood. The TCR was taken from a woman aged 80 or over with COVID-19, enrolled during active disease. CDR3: CASSVGGIANYGYTF. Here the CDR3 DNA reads TGTGCCAGCAGCGTAGGAGGGATAGCTAACTATGGCTACACCTTC.